The 11 T cell receptor beta chains in this list originate from one sample, sequenced in a study of shared clonotypes between healthy human individuals. Clones were read by immunoSEQ multiplex PCR, and TCRdb kept only the in-frame ones, dropping some. The profile shows about 770,000 clones, 72% of them singletons. Source material: memory CD4+ T cells sorted from blood. This sample's subset: CD45RA-negative fraction. These receptors came from a woman aged 25-40 years in good health.

The chain employs TRBV7-2 and TRBJ2-1; the D is unclear. The CDR3 sequence is 13 residues long. Trimming took 2 bases from V and 9 from J, leaving 11 bases between them. CDR1 is SGHTA and CDR2 is FQGNSA in the germline V gene. CDR3 in amino acids: CASSLMIKGEQFF. DNA for the CDR3: TGTGCCAGCAGCTTAATGATCAAAGGTGAGCAGTTCTTC. Using reference TRBV7-2 and TRBJ2-1 for the parts outside the CDR3, the full variable domain is GAGVSQSPSNKVTEKGKDVELRCDPISGHTALYWYRQSLGQGLEFLIYFQGNSAPDKSGLPSDRFSAERTGGSVSTLTIQRTQQEDSAVYLCASSLMIKGEQFFGPGTRLTVL.

The CDR3, as DNA: TGTGCCAGCACTCCGATTAGCGGGAGCGGTGAGACCCAGTACTTC. Protein sequence: CASTPISGSGETQYF. This chain uses TRBV21-1 with TRBJ2-5; the tabulated D call, TRBD2, remains unverified against the DNA. TRBV21-1 is designated a pseudogene. This CDR3 has 15 residues.

The chain combines TRBV6-6 with TRBJ2-1; weak D call: TRBD2 (6 bases). This CDR3 comprises 14 residues. The ends were cut back, 0 bases at V and 5 bases at J, with 8 bases in the middle. CDR1 MNHNY and CDR2 SVGAGI come from the germline V gene (reference sequence). CDR3 residues: CASSYSTGDNEQFF. The DNA of the CDR3 is TGTGCCAGCAGTTACTCAACGGGGGACAATGAGCAGTTCTTC.

Only one count was recorded for this clone. The chain employs TRBV19 and TRBJ2-1; D is uncertain. CDR1 is LNHDA and CDR2 is SQIVND in the germline V gene (reference sequence). The CDR3 totals 15 residues. V was pared by 3 bases and J by 0 bases, with 9 bases between. CDR3 sequence: CASSMPVSSYNEQFF. The CDR3 DNA reads TGTGCCAGTAGTATGCCAGTTAGCTCCTACAATGAGCAGTTCTTC.

This clone came up many times. The V and J genes are TRBV6-5 and TRBJ1-1; no clear D. The germline V gene encodes CDR1 MNHEY and CDR2 SVGAGI. Trimming removed 10 bases at V and 6 bases at J, with 15 bases between. The CDR3 loop spans 12 amino acids. CDR3 in amino acids: CANEGWRAEAFF. In nucleotides, the CDR3 is TGTGCCAACGAGGGTTGGAGGGCTGAAGCTTTCTTT.

This clone was detected ten times or more. The chain couples TRBV2 to TRBJ1-1, with no clear D. This CDR3 has 15 residues. V lost 3 bases and J lost 3, with 14 bases in between. CDR1 and CDR2 (germline): SNHLY, FYNNEI. CDR3 in amino acids: CASSESNPEDTEAFF. For the CDR3, the DNA is TGTGCCAGCAGTGAGTCGAACCCGGAGGACACTGAAGCTTTCTTT.

The chain uses TRBV2 and TRBJ1-1; possibly TRBD1 for D (6 bases). Trimming took off 6 bases at V and 4 bases at J, with 15 bases between the two ends. CDR1 and CDR2 (germline): SNHLY, FYNNEI. The CDR3 covers 14 residues. The CDR3 region is CASRRTGRTTEAFF. CDR3 nucleotides: TGTGCCAGCAGGCGAACAGGGAGGACCACTGAAGCTTTCTTT. Together with reference TRBV2 and TRBJ1-1, the CDR3 gives the full variable domain: EPEVTQTPSHQVTQMGQEVILRCVPISNHLYFYWYRQILGQKVEFLVSFYNNEISEKSEIFDDQFSVERPDGSNFTLKIRSTKLEDSAMYFCASRRTGRTTEAFFGQGTRLTVV.

The chain carries TRBV28 and TRBJ2-1; the D gene is possibly TRBD1 (6 bases). Trimming removed 5 bases from V and 0 bases from J, with 14 bases in between. The CDR3 loop spans 16 amino acids. Germline CDR1 MDHEN, CDR2 SYDVKM. The CDR3 nucleotides read TGTGCCAGCAGTGCACAGGGTTGGGGCTCCTACAATGAGCAGTTCTTC. Amino acid sequence: CASSAQGWGSYNEQFF.

This sequence joins TRBV15 and TRBJ1-2; TRBD1 aligns across 9 bases. The germline V gene has CDR1 LNHNV and CDR2 YYDKDF (reference sequence). J gave up 7 bases and V 2 bases, and 14 bases lay outside the gene matches. The CDR3 consists of 17 residues. CDR3 residues: CATSRQLGQGGIGGYTF. In nucleotides, the CDR3 is TGTGCCACCAGCAGACAGCTGGGACAGGGAGGTATCGGTGGCTACACCTTC. Complete variable domain (other parts from reference TRBV15 and TRBJ1-2): DAMVIQNPRYQVTQFGKPVTLSCSQTLNHNVMYWYQQKSSQAPKLLFHYYDKDFNNEADTPDNFQSRRPNTSFCFLDIRSPGLGDTAMYLCATSRQLGQGGIGGYTFGSGTRLTVV.

This clone was seen once. V gene TRBV6-5 combines with J gene TRBJ2-7; 10 nucleotides match TRBD2. The germline V gene encodes CDR1 MNHEY and CDR2 SVGAGI. This CDR3 is built from 16 residues. The ends lost 0 bases at V and 1 base at J; junction bases unmatched: 3. For the CDR3, the DNA is TGTGCCAGCAGTTACTCCGGGACTAGCGTTTCCTACGAGCAGTACTTC. Translating gives CASSYSGTSVSYEQYF.

This sequence joins TRBV5-1 and TRBJ1-1, with 8 bases identical to TRBD1. The CDR3 is 17 amino acids. The J segment lost 0 bases and the V segment lost 0 bases, leaving 7 bases of the junction unmatched. CDR1 and CDR2 from the germline V gene are SGHRS and YFSETQ. In DNA form, the CDR3 reads TGCGCCAGCAGCTTGGCACGGACAGGGAAGGTGAACACTGAAGCTTTCTTT. This translates into CASSLARTGKVNTEAFF.